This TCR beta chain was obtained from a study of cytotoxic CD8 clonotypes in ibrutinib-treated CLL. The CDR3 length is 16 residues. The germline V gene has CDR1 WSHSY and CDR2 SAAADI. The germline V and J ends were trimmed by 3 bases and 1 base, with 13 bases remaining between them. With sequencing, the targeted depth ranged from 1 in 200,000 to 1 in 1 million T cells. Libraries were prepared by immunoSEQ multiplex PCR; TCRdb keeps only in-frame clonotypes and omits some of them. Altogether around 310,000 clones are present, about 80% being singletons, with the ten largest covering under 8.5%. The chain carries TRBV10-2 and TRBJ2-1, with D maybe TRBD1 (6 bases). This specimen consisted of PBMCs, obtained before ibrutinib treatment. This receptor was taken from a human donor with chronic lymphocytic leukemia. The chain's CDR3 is CASSDVVGQSYNEQFF. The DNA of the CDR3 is TGCGCCAGCAGTGATGTTGTCGGACAGTCCTACAATGAGCAGTTCTTC.